The following is a T cell receptor (beta chain) sequence with its context. What this receptor recognizes is not known. The input lacks base qualities; no much larger clone sits a single base away. Including cysteine and phenylalanine, the CDR3 has 15 amino acids. The only DNA kept is the CDR3, 45 bases in frame from the first base. V is cut back by 5 bases and J by 2 bases, with 8 bases in the junction unmatched. The germline V gene (reference sequence) yields SEHNR for CDR1 and FQNEAQ for CDR2. All donors were healthy Caucasians. The twin cohort consisted of three pairs of female monozygotic twins, all aged roughly 18 to 29 years. Positive isolation kits from Invitrogen were used to isolate CD4+ and CD8+ T cell populations. The data stem from a study of identical twins (dated by TCRdb to about 2016). Context from the whole study: The study deep-sequenced TCR alpha and beta repertoires from monozygotic twins, unrelated adults of various ages and cord blood to test whether fetal clonotypes persist. To rule out contamination, the twin experiments were replicated at different times with different library preparation protocols. Study-wide conclusions, independent of this receptor: Zero-insertion analyses could be partly confounded by invariant T cells such as MAIT and iNKT, although diverse VJ usage argued against such confounding for most clonotypes. In monozygotic twins, recombination models systematically underestimated out-of-frame TCR alpha sharing, but the models matched the sharing seen between unrelated individuals. Fewer insertions were carried by abundant cord blood beta clonotypes; a weaker similar trend was observed in young adult naive repertoires, while no such trend was observed in memory repertoires. Compared with coincidental sharing between unrelated individuals, out-of-frame TCR alpha sequences shared between twins had an excess of sequences with low generation probability. Excess twin sharing in beta out-of-frame sequences was weaker because fewer shared sequences lowered the signal-to-noise ratio. Because the same donors could not be followed over many years, conclusions were based on cross-sectional statistical analysis.

The library was produced with 5' RACE. The sequencer was an Illumina HiSeq 2000. Template switching introduced a universal primer binding site; the final cDNA contained a unique molecular identifier, enabling accurate counting of TCR cDNA molecules. First-strand cDNA for TCR alpha and beta chains was synthesized from specific primers in the conserved constant-segment region. To control for contamination, each cDNA library was double barcoded with a SMART-Mk sample barcode plus Illumina barcodes. TruSeq adapter sequences and Illumina sample barcodes were added in two successive PCR steps. The Illumina HiSeq platform was used with custom primers to sequence TCR alpha and beta cDNA libraries. In the original analysis: Unique molecular identifiers were extracted from raw reads with MiGEC, and CDR3 positions were determined with MiXCR. Recombination models were inferred per individual with the repgenHMM and IGoR tools using an EM algorithm. Shared clonotypes were analyzed with the tcR package in R, and sharing was normalized by the product of cloneset sizes. To study raw recombination without the effects of thymic and clonal selection, out-of-frame nonproductive sequences were analyzed. TCRdb cleaned the public reads at Q25 with fastp, built clones with MiXCR and kept in-frame beta chains. All rows with the same CDR3 protein become a single entry with the most common DNA and genes. The V and J calls come from TCRdb's annotation, not from the publication. In all, the sample holds hundreds of thousands of distinct CDR3 sequences, and roughly a quarter of those were seen once. Jointly, the top ten make up about 3% of the sample.

The sample also formed part of further work on T cells expressing NK-cell markers. That second report states: Fewer than ten donors provided sorted CD3+CD56+NKG2C+, CD3+CD56+NKG2C- and CD3+CD56-NKG2C+ T-cell subsets, whose TCR beta-chain repertoires were profiled. Among the eight sequenced donors, seven were HCMV-seropositive and one was HCMV-seronegative. In several experiments an anti-gammadeltaTCR antibody was added to restrict sorting to alphabetaTCR-expressing T cells. In six donors, the dominant CD3+CD56+NKG2C+ clonotypes ranked among the top 10 CD8+ clonotypes, making up about 1.0-7.5% of CD8+ T cells. Those dominant clonotypes were again the most abundant among CD3+CD56-NKG2C+ cells in a few donors, at about 25-60.1%. It remained unclear whether the expanded NKG2C-expressing T cell clones were specific for HCMV antigens. All eight donors whose samples were sequenced were randomly selected healthy volunteers, three of them men and five women. To determine HCMV serostatus, a commercial ELISA kit was used to detect HCMV-specific IgG in serum. Reads were demultiplexed and grouped by UMI with MIGEC, and clonotypes were assembled and quantified with MiTCR. To remove erroneous sequences, TCR cDNA sequences were retained only when supported by two or more reads. The tcR package was used for downstream repertoire analysis, and clonotypes were matched across fractions by CDR3 nucleotide sequence plus V segment. VDJmatch was used to annotate antigen specificity against VDJdb, with one amino acid substitution allowed in CDR3.

This chain is built from TRBV7-9 and TRBJ2-5; 7 bases in the junction line up with TRBD1. The source of this sequence is a woman aged 18-30 years in good health. Sequenced input: CD4+ T cells sorted from blood. Here is the DNA: TGTGCCAGCAGCAAAGATACAGGGGCGCAAGAGACCCAGTACTTC. Its protein product is CASSKDTGAQETQYF.